Shown below are 12 T cell receptor beta chains from a single sample sequenced in a study of T cells after yellow fever vaccination. One entry per CDR3 protein results from TCRdb running MiXCR on the 5' RACE reads. The sample records some 350,000 distinct CDR3 sequences, 6.2% being singletons. The source material was PBMCs, sampled 5 days after the yellow fever booster vaccination. These receptors were collected from a man under 40 who received the YFV17D yellow fever vaccine.

This clonotype was seen at least ten times. The V and J genes are TRBV5-1 and TRBJ2-2; D gene ambiguous. CDR1 SGHRS and CDR2 YFSETQ come from the germline V gene. This CDR3 region has 13 residues. Trimming shortened V by 4 bases and J by 4 bases, and 8 bases separated the two germline ends. CDR3 amino acids: CASSVRVTGELFF. CDR3 coding DNA: TGCGCCAGCAGCGTCAGAGTCACCGGGGAGCTGTTTTTT.

This clonotype has just a few counts. J is TRBJ2-5 and V is TRBV9, with D perhaps TRBD2 (6 bases). V lost 0 bases and J lost 1, with 13 bases in between. The V gene's germline CDR1 is SGDLS and CDR2 YYNGEE. The CDR3 extends over 16 amino acids. The CDR3 DNA reads as TGTGCCAGCAGCGTAGCCCACGGGAGATCCCAAGAGACCCAGTACTTC. Translation gives CASSVAHGRSQETQYF.

In this sample, this clonotype turned up many times. The chain links TRBV7-9 to TRBJ1-5; a possible D gene is TRBD1 (6 bases). The V gene lost 1 base and the J gene lost 7 bases, with 11 bases spanning the gap. The CDR3 totals 14 residues. CDR1 and CDR2 (germline): SEHNR, FQNEAQ (reference sequence). The CDR3 coding sequence is TGTGCCAGCAGCTTAGATACAGGGTGGCAGCCCCAGCATTTT. This codes for CASSLDTGWQPQHF.

This clonotype has at least ten counts. The chain couples TRBV7-8 to TRBJ2-7, with TRBD2 matching 10 bases. The CDR3 has 14 residues. J lost 8 bases, V lost 8 bases, and 12 bases had no gene match. Germline V gives CDR1 SGHVS, CDR2 FQNEAQ. CDR3 sequence (DNA): TGTGCCAGCGGAACCGGGACTAGCGTGGAGCAGCAGTACTTC. As protein: CASGTGTSVEQQYF.

The J gene is TRBJ2-2, the V gene TRBV2; D not certain. This CDR3 is 12 amino acids long. Germline V gives CDR1 SNHLY, CDR2 FYNNEI. V was cut by 7 bases and J by 8 bases, with 11 bases left in between. The CDR3 nucleotides read TGTGCCAGCACCGGGCCTATAGGGGAGCTGTTTTTT. This encodes CASTGPIGELFF.

This clonotype has a count of ten or more. V is TRBV5-1 and J is TRBJ2-2; 9 bases fit TRBD1. The germline V gene encodes CDR1 SGHRS and CDR2 YFSETQ. Unmatched junction bases numbered 8, after V lost 2 bases and J lost 6 bases. This CDR3 is 16 amino acids long. This chain's CDR3 is CASSFPGQGNAGELFF. Here the CDR3 DNA reads TGCGCCAGCAGCTTTCCGGGACAGGGTAACGCCGGGGAGCTGTTTTTT. Combining the CDR3 with reference TRBV5-1 and TRBJ2-2 gives the whole variable domain KAGVTQTPRYLIKTRGQQVTLSCSPISGHRSVSWYQQTPGQGLQFLFEYFSETQRNKGNFPGRFSGRQFSNSRSEMNVSTLELGDSALYLCASSFPGQGNAGELFFGEGSRLTVL.

This clonotype showed up just a few times. The chain uses TRBV5-1 and TRBJ1-1; no reliable D call. The germline gives CDR1 SGHRS, CDR2 YFSETQ. V was clipped by 2 bases and J by 2 bases, with 10 bases between them. CDR3 length: 14 residues. The CDR3 here is CASSFGPSNTEAFF. The CDR3 DNA reads as TGCGCCAGCAGCTTCGGGCCCTCTAACACTGAAGCTTTCTTT.

This clonotype was counted many times. The rearrangement uses TRBV10-3 and TRBJ1-2, with 7 bases lining up with TRBD1. This CDR3 has 15 amino acids. The V and J ends lost 3 bases and 4 bases, in that order; junction bases with no gene match: 8. Germline CDR1 and CDR2: ENHRY and SYGVKD. For the CDR3, the DNA is TGTGCCATCAGTGACCAGACCGGGACAGTCTATGGCTACACCTTC. The encoded protein is CAISDQTGTVYGYTF.

This clonotype has a handful of counts. This chain connects TRBV5-1 to TRBJ2-1; perhaps TRBD2 as D (6 bases). This CDR3 is 14 amino acids long. V lost 5 bases to trimming and J lost 2 bases, with 11 bases between them. In germline, CDR1 is SGHRS, CDR2 YFSETQ. The CDR3: CASRNSGTYNEQFF. DNA of the CDR3: TGCGCCAGCAGGAATAGCGGCACCTACAATGAGCAGTTCTTC.

The table lists this clonotype with many counts. The chain couples TRBV29-1 to TRBJ2-4; tentatively, D is TRBD2 (5 bases). The germline gives CDR1 SQVTM, CDR2 ANQGSEA. Trimming left V 0 bases short and J 4 bases short, with 10 bases between. The CDR3 consists of 14 residues. DNA of the CDR3: TGCAGCGTTGAAGATGGAGGCAGAAAAAACATTCAGTACTTC. Translation: CSVEDGGRKNIQYF.

In this sample, this clonotype turned up many times. The chain uses TRBV7-6 and TRBJ2-7, with 8 bases aligning to TRBD1. Looked up from germline, CDR1 is SGHVS and CDR2 is FNYEAQ. This CDR3 is 13 amino acids long. V shed 5 bases and J 3 bases; nucleotides not matched to a gene: 3. The chain's CDR3 is CASSLDRGYEQYF. CDR3 sequence (DNA): TGTGCCAGCAGCCTCGACAGGGGCTACGAGCAGTACTTC.

This clonotype was counted at least ten times. The chain recombines TRBV15 with TRBJ2-2, with 10 bases that match TRBD2. Germline CDR1 and CDR2: LNHNV and YYDKDF (reference sequence). The V segment lost 3 bases and the J segment 1 base; nucleotides outside the gene matches: 5. The CDR3 runs 17 residues. CDR3 residues: CATSSPSGSGNTGELFF. CDR3 DNA sequence: TGTGCCACCAGCAGTCCTAGCGGGAGCGGGAACACCGGGGAGCTGTTTTTT.